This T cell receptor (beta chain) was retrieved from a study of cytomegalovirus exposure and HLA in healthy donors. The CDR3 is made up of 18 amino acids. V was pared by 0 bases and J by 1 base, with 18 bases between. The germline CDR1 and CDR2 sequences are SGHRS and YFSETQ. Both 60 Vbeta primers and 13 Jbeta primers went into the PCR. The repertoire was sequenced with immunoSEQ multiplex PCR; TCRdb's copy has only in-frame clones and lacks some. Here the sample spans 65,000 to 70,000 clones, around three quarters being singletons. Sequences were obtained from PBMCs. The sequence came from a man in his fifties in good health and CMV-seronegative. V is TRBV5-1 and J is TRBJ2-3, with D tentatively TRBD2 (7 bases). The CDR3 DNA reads TGCGCCAGCAGCTTGGGGGAGGGGGGATATCGACGCACAGATACGCAGTATTTT. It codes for CASSLGEGGYRRTDTQYF. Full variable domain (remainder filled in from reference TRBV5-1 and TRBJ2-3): KAGVTQTPRYLIKTRGQQVTLSCSPISGHRSVSWYQQTPGQGLQFLFEYFSETQRNKGNFPGRFSGRQFSNSRSEMNVSTLELGDSALYLCASSLGEGGYRRTDTQYFGPGTRLTVL.